This entry lists 27 T cell receptor beta chains sequenced from one sample in a study of shared clonotypes between healthy human individuals. Sequencing was performed with immunoSEQ multiplex PCR; in TCRdb, only in-frame clones are kept and a portion is missing. The repertoire holds fewer than 1.4 million clones, with approximately 80% as singletons. The specimen was memory CD4+ T cells from PBMCs. Subset given: CD45RA-negative fraction. These receptors all stem from a man between 18 and 35 years old in good health. Some clones in this sample may be carry-over from other donors' samples.

The V call is TRBV4-1, the J call TRBJ2-3; no reliable D call. The ends were cut back, 2 bases at V and 6 bases at J, with 12 bases in the middle. Germline CDR1 reads MGHRA; CDR2 reads YSYEKL. CDR3 length equals 14 residues. In DNA form, the CDR3 reads TGCGCCAGCAGCCAAAAGGGCCTCGTGGATACGCAGTATTTT. Its protein is CASSQKGLVDTQYF.

The chain is built from TRBV7-8 and TRBJ2-2, with 10 nucleotides matching TRBD2. The V gene's germline CDR1 is SGHVS and CDR2 FQNEAQ. This CDR3 is built from 17 residues. V was clipped by 3 bases and J by 1 base; unmatched bases: 5. The CDR3 coding sequence is TGTGCCAGCAGCTTGGCTAGACTAGCGGGGAACACCGGGGAGCTGTTTTTT. Residues: CASSLARLAGNTGELFF. The full variable domain, completed using reference TRBV7-8 and TRBJ2-2, is GAGVSQSPRYKVAKRGQDVALRCDPISGHVSLFWYQQALGQGPEFLTYFQNEAQLDKSGLPSDRFFAERPEGSVSTLKIQRTQQEDSAVYLCASSLARLAGNTGELFFGEGSRLTVL.

V is TRBV5-6 and J is TRBJ2-7; D may be TRBD1 (5 bases). The CDR3 sequence is 17 residues long. V shed 3 bases and J shed 2 bases, with 21 bases lying between them. Per germline, CDR1 SGHDT and CDR2 YYEEEE. CDR3 sequence: CASSSIIRQTGAYEQYF. The CDR3 bases are TGTGCCAGCAGCTCAATCATCCGACAGACTGGAGCCTACGAGCAGTACTTC.

This chain connects TRBV7-9 to TRBJ2-7; possible D gene TRBD1, 6 bases. V dropped 3 bases and J dropped 1 base, with 10 bases sitting between them. The germline V gene encodes CDR1 SEHNR and CDR2 FQNEAQ (reference sequence). CDR3 length equals 14 residues. Here the CDR3 DNA reads TGTGCCAGCAGCTTGGACAGTCTATCCTACGAGCAGTACTTC. Protein: CASSLDSLSYEQYF.

The rearrangement uses TRBV5-6 and TRBJ2-1, with 7 bases matching TRBD1. Looked up from germline, CDR1 is SGHDT and CDR2 is YYEEEE. There are 16 residues in the CDR3. After removal of 4 bases from V and 0 bases from J, the junction contained 7 bases not matched to a gene. The CDR3 DNA is TGTGCCAGCAGCGAGGGACAGCGCCTCTCCTACAATGAGCAGTTCTTC. Translating gives CASSEGQRLSYNEQFF.

This clone was observed at least ten times. This chain links TRBV18 with TRBJ1-2, with TRBD1 identical over 9 bases. This CDR3 spans 15 amino acids. Germline V gives CDR1 KGHSH, CDR2 LQKENI. V dropped 3 bases and J dropped 5; count of bases not matched to a gene: 7. The CDR3 is CASSPGQGGGYGYTF. The CDR3 DNA reads as TGTGCCAGCTCACCGGGACAGGGCGGAGGATATGGCTACACCTTC.

The chain recombines TRBV7-2 with TRBJ2-3, with TRBD2 identical over 11 bases. Per the germline V gene, CDR1 is SGHTA and CDR2 is FQGNSA. The CDR3 is made up of 18 amino acids. V gave up 3 bases and J gave up 0 bases; unmatched junction bases: 8. This CDR3 is CASSFGTVAGGSTDTQYF. In DNA form, the CDR3 reads TGTGCCAGCAGCTTTGGCACGGTAGCGGGAGGGAGCACAGATACGCAGTATTTT.

This chain connects TRBV6-5 to TRBJ1-4; D is uncertain. Germline values: CDR1 MNHEY, CDR2 SVGAGI. With 4 bases removed from V and 8 bases from J, the gap between germline ends came to 14 bases. CDR3 length: 14 residues. DNA of the CDR3: TGTGCCAGCAGTTCTTCAAGAGAGGGAGAAAAACTGTTTTTT. It yields the protein CASSSSREGEKLFF.

About this clone: A single base separates this from a much larger clone, so it may be a read error. The chain uses TRBV30 and TRBJ1-2; D unresolved. Germline V gene data show CDR1 as GTSNPN and CDR2 as SVGIG (reference sequence). V dropped 2 bases and J dropped 8 bases, with 12 bases sitting between them. CDR3 size: 12 residues. CDR3 protein: CAWSRRPTGYTF. DNA of the CDR3: TGTGCCTGGAGTCGGAGACCCACCGGCTACACCTTC.

This clone showed up just a few times. The rearrangement links TRBV28 to TRBJ2-7, with TRBD2 identical over 9 bases. CDR1 and CDR2 from the germline V gene are MDHEN and SYDVKM. V was pared by 2 bases and J by 5 bases, with 10 bases of the junction left unmatched. The CDR3 length is 16 residues. The CDR3 nucleotides read TGTGCCAGCAGTTTAACCGTAGCGGGAGTGGGGCACGAGCAGTACTTC. This sequence encodes CASSLTVAGVGHEQYF.

CDR3 sequence (DNA): TGTGCCTGGAGTCTACAGGGACCTAACTATGGCTACACCTTC. Its protein is CAWSLQGPNYGYTF. This chain joins TRBV30 and TRBJ1-2; D is possibly TRBD1 (6 bases). There are 14 residues in the CDR3. The germline gives CDR1 GTSNPN, CDR2 SVGIG (reference sequence). The V gene lost 2 bases and the J gene lost 0 bases, with 10 bases spanning the gap.

V usage is TRBV29-1 and J usage is TRBJ2-1, with 9 bases matching TRBD2. V gave up 8 bases and J gave up 0 bases; unmatched junction bases: 11. Germline CDR1 and CDR2: SQVTM and ANQGSEA. This CDR3 is built from 16 residues. CDR3 residues: CSHIHKAGGSYNEQFF. The DNA of the CDR3 is TGCAGCCACATTCACAAAGCGGGAGGCTCCTACAATGAGCAGTTCTTC.

DNA of the CDR3: TGTGCCAGCAGTTCAACAAGAACCTACGAGCAGTACTTC. Its protein product is CASSSTRTYEQYF. V gene TRBV28 combines with J gene TRBJ2-7, with unresolved D. V lost 4 bases, J lost 2 bases, and 9 bases lay in between. Germline CDR1 MDHEN, CDR2 SYDVKM. The CDR3 totals 13 residues.

About this clone itself: One base away lies a much larger clone, so this may be a sequencing read error. The rearrangement uses TRBV5-1 and TRBJ2-2; D remains ambiguous. Germline V gene data show CDR1 as SGHRS and CDR2 as YFSETQ. The CDR3 sequence is 14 residues long. V lost 2 bases to trimming and J lost 2 bases, with 7 bases between them. This chain's CDR3 is CASSLAPNTGELFF. As DNA, the CDR3 is TGCGCCAGCAGCTTAGCCCCCAACACCGGGGAGCTGTTTTTT.

The chain joins TRBV5-1 to TRBJ1-4; TRBD1 is a possible D gene (5 bases). V shed 0 bases and J shed 4 bases, with 16 bases lying between them. Looked up from germline, CDR1 is SGHRS and CDR2 is YFSETQ. The CDR3 loop spans 17 amino acids. The CDR3 loop reads CASSLGTPLGGNEKLFF. The CDR3 nucleotides are TGCGCCAGCAGCTTGGGAACCCCCCTGGGGGGTAATGAAAAACTGTTTTTT.

This chain joins TRBV25-1 and TRBJ2-2, with TRBD2 matching over 9 bases. The CDR3 consists of 15 residues. Germline values: CDR1 MGHDK, CDR2 SYGVNS. V was clipped by 5 bases and J by 8 bases; unmatched bases: 9. CDR3 DNA sequence: TGTGCCAGCAGTTTACGCGGGAGGGCCTCTGGGGAGCTGTTTTTT. Its protein product is CASSLRGRASGELFF.

This sequence joins TRBV9 and TRBJ2-5, with a weak D call TRBD2 (5 bases). The CDR3 extends over 16 amino acids. Trimming cost V 4 bases and J 2 bases, with 18 bases left between them. Germline-derived CDR1 and CDR2 are SGDLS and YYNGEE. In DNA, the CDR3 is TGTGCCAGCAGCCTGGAGACTGGAGGACTTCAAGAGACCCAGTACTTC. Protein sequence: CASSLETGGLQETQYF.

The chain has TRBV27 and TRBJ1-5; TRBD1 matches 7 bases. The length of the CDR3 is 15 residues. Losses at the gene ends were 4 bases for V and 0 bases for J; bases not matched to a gene: 3. Germline V CDR1 and CDR2: MNHEY, SMNVEV (reference sequence). In DNA, the CDR3 is TGTGCCAGCAGTTACAACAGGGGTAGCAATCAGCCCCAGCATTTT. It codes for CASSYNRGSNQPQHF.

V gene TRBV7-3 combines with J gene TRBJ2-2; 13 bases fit TRBD2. In germline, CDR1 is SGHTA, CDR2 FQGTGA. The J segment lost 0 bases and the V segment lost 3 bases, leaving 4 bases of the junction unmatched. The CDR3 runs to 18 residues. The CDR3 here is CASSFPGLAGPNTGELFF. CDR3 DNA sequence: TGTGCCAGCAGCTTCCCGGGACTAGCGGGACCGAACACCGGGGAGCTGTTTTTT. The whole variable domain, filled in from reference TRBV7-3 and TRBJ2-2, reads GAGVSQTPSNKVTEKGKYVELRCDPISGHTALYWYRQSLGQGPEFLIYFQGTGAADDSGLPNDRFFAVRPEGSVSTLKIQRTERGDSAVYLCASSFPGLAGPNTGELFFGEGSRLTVL.

The chain uses TRBV5-1 and TRBJ1-4; D is unclear. The V gene's germline CDR1 is SGHRS and CDR2 YFSETQ. V lost 4 bases, J lost 4 bases, and 14 bases lay in between. The CDR3 extends over 15 amino acids. The chain's CDR3 is CASSPQGGDNEKLFF. CDR3 in DNA: TGCGCCAGCAGCCCGCAAGGAGGCGATAATGAAAAACTGTTTTTT.

This clone has a handful of counts. This CDR3 is also generated by other DNA sequences in the sample. This chain joins TRBV5-6 and TRBJ2-7, with D unresolved. Germline V CDR1 and CDR2: SGHDT, YYEEEE. V gave up 4 bases and J gave up 2 bases, with 7 bases separating them. The CDR3 loop spans 12 amino acids. Written as DNA, the CDR3 is TGTGCCAGCAGCACCGGACCCTACGAGCAGTACTTC. It codes for CASSTGPYEQYF.

This clone was seen once. The chain recombines TRBV10-3 with TRBJ1-5; D is perhaps TRBD1 (5 bases). Germline V CDR1 and CDR2: ENHRY, SYGVKD. V shed 6 bases and J shed 0 bases, with 12 bases lying between them. CDR3 length equals 15 residues. CDR3 in DNA: TGTGCCATCAGAGGGACGGACCATAGCAATCAGCCCCAGCATTTT. It yields the protein CAIRGTDHSNQPQHF.

This chain connects TRBV6-6 to TRBJ1-1; no clear D. The CDR3 runs 13 residues. Trimming shortened V by 5 bases and J by 0 bases, and 7 bases separated the two germline ends. The germline gives CDR1 MNHNY, CDR2 SVGAGI (reference sequence). The CDR3: CASSPALNTEAFF. CDR3 nucleotide sequence: TGTGCCAGCAGTCCGGCGTTGAACACTGAAGCTTTCTTT.

V and J are TRBV30 and TRBJ2-7; D perhaps matches TRBD2 (6 bases). V lost 3 bases and J lost 0, with 15 bases in between. The CDR3 is 15 residues long. Germline CDR1 reads GTSNPN; CDR2 reads SVGIG (reference sequence). The CDR3 region is CAWSGGFGISYEQYF. The CDR3, as DNA: TGTGCCTGGAGCGGAGGGTTCGGGATCTCCTACGAGCAGTACTTC.

V usage is TRBV5-1 and J usage is TRBJ1-2, with 10 bases lining up with TRBD1. Germline V gene lookup returns CDR1 SGHRS and CDR2 YFSETQ. The V segment lost 1 base and the J segment 6 bases; nucleotides outside the gene matches: 3. There are 14 residues in the CDR3. The DNA for the CDR3 is TGCGCCAGCAGCTTGCGCGGGACAGGGGATGGCTACACCTTC. Amino acids: CASSLRGTGDGYTF. The variable domain in full, with the rest retrieved from reference TRBV5-1 and TRBJ1-2, is KAGVTQTPRYLIKTRGQQVTLSCSPISGHRSVSWYQQTPGQGLQFLFEYFSETQRNKGNFPGRFSGRQFSNSRSEMNVSTLELGDSALYLCASSLRGTGDGYTFGSGTRLTVV.

The V gene is TRBV7-3, the J gene TRBJ2-3; 7 bases agree with TRBD2. CDR1 SGHTA and CDR2 FQGTGA come from the germline V gene. This CDR3 is 14 amino acids long. V dropped 3 bases and J dropped 2; count of bases not matched to a gene: 2. The CDR3 DNA is TGTGCCAGCAGCTTCCAGCGGGACACAGATACGCAGTATTTT. Its translation is CASSFQRDTDTQYF.

The rearrangement links TRBV29-1 to TRBJ1-2; weak D call: TRBD1 (6 bases). The germline V gene encodes CDR1 SQVTM and CDR2 ANQGSEA. The V end lost 5 bases, the J end lost 9 bases, and 13 bases lay between the germline ends. The CDR3 has 11 amino acids. The CDR3 loop reads CSVTKQGSYTF. As DNA, the CDR3 is TGCAGCGTTACCAAACAGGGTAGCTACACCTTC.